Given below is one T cell receptor beta chain in context. Antigen specificity is unknown. Germline V gene lookup returns CDR1 KGHSH and CDR2 LQKENI. This CDR3 has 15 residues. Reprocessing the 5' RACE reads, TCRdb reports a single entry for every CDR3 protein and omits DNA. This sample contains over 150,000 distinct CDR3 sequences. The sample belongs to a study of T cells expressing NK-cell markers. The study's findings and limits: Several of the donors carried dominant NKG2C+ clonotypes that took up roughly 1.0-8% of their CD8+ T cells. Certain NKG2C+ T cell clones were expanded, and their HCMV specificity remained unclear.

The receptor was isolated from a man aged 18-69 years in good health. The chain is built from TRBV18 and TRBJ2-1; TCRdb calls TRBD1, which cannot be checked without DNA. The sequenced sample consisted of blood T cells: a sorted CD56 or NKG2C T cell subset, CD4+ or CD8+ T cells, or bulk PBMC T cells (not recorded which). The CDR3 here is CASSPIRGSGNEQFF.